This TCR beta chain was retrieved from a study of blood T cell repertoires in COVID-19 (dated by TCRdb to the early 2020s). Study-level background: Samples covering the acute and convalescent phases of COVID-19 were provided by collaborators in the United States, Italy and Spain. The material from the prospective study consisted of cDNA or gDNA derived from T cells, B-cell-depleted T cells, or PBMCs. The dataset comprised deeply sampled blood TCRbeta repertoires from subjects exposed to, actively infected with, or recovered from COVID-19. The repertoires were made available in a free public database intended to serve as a resource for research on the immune response to SARS-CoV-2. The samples were drawn from two sources: the first 160 participants of the ongoing ImmuneRACE study, and 1,000 to 1,500 subjects contributed by 6 global collaborators. Nearly every sample came with metadata listing a de-identified subject ID, COVID-19 status, age in years and sex. Where HLA class I and class II types were available, the types were taken from metadata supplied by the sample provider, not from assay-based typing.

The paper's findings and limits, for the study overall: How much clinical and demographic metadata was included differed by source and by participant, and the metadata was provided uncurated.

Whole blood was collected in K2EDTA tubes by collaborating institutions according to the institutions' own protocols. For TCRbeta analysis, collaborator samples were shipped as frozen whole blood, as isolated PBMCs, or as DNA extracted from either sample type. In the case of this clone: Which antigen it targets is not known. Base qualities were left out, and no much larger clone turns up one base away.

TCRbeta CDR3 regions were amplified from genomic DNA by means of the immunoSEQ Assay, a bias-controlled multiplex PCR. Per the original workflow: The number of nucleated cells in each sample was estimated from the amplification of reference gene primers within the assay. Sequence reads were collapsed and filtered to measure the absolute abundance of every unique TCRbeta CDR3 rearrangement. For each sample, productive Simpson clonality was calculated as the square root of Simpson's diversity index across productive rearrangements. TCRdb mirrors the immuneACCESS table, restricted to in-frame sequences. Some clones are absent from its copies; in checked studies, under half trace to an unresolved V gene, and the reason for the others is unknown. V and J calls and clone size are given by that table; D and trimming were obtained from the DNA. Within this sample are 250,000 to 350,000 clones, with 89% of them counted one time only. Clones ranked in the top ten supply around 13% of the sample.

The sequence derives from a woman aged 60-75 years with acute or convalescent COVID-19. The material sequenced was peripheral blood.

The nucleotide sequence reads TGTGCCAGCAGTTCCGGGACAGACTATGGCTACACCTTC. This codes for CASSSGTDYGYTF. The chain was built from TRBV28 and TRBJ1-2, with TRBD1 matching 7 junction bases. There are 13 amino acids in the CDR3, from cysteine to phenylalanine inclusive. Solely the CDR3 DNA is kept, with 39 bases framed from the first base. V is pruned by 4 bases and J by 3 bases, leaving 2 bases of the junction without a gene match. The germline V gene encodes CDR1 MDHEN and CDR2 SYDVKM.